The 19 T cell receptor beta chains in this list originate from one sample, sequenced in a study of shared clonotypes between healthy human individuals. TCRdb keeps only in-frame clones here, not all; method: immunoSEQ multiplex PCR. The table includes roughly 1 million clones, more than 60% detected once. Sequencing was performed on memory CD4+ T cells sorted from blood. Subset described: CD45RA-negative fraction. The receptors come from a man aged 18 to 29 in good health.

This chain uses TRBV29-1 with TRBJ2-3; D is unclear. Germline loops: CDR1 SQVTM, CDR2 ANQGSEA. Trimming cost V 2 bases and J 0 bases, with 6 bases left between them. The CDR3 totals 13 residues. The CDR3 protein is CSVERVSTDTQYF. The CDR3 DNA reads as TGCAGCGTTGAAAGAGTAAGCACAGATACGCAGTATTTT.

The genes are TRBV5-8 and TRBJ2-7, with D perhaps matching TRBD2 (5 bases). The germline V and J ends were trimmed by 4 bases and 4 bases, with 15 bases remaining between them. Germline V CDR1 and CDR2: SGHTS, YDEGEE. CDR3 length: 14 amino acids. The CDR3 sequence: CASSRTPSGYEQYF. For the CDR3, the DNA is TGTGCCAGCAGCAGGACCCCTTCGGGATACGAGCAGTACTTC.

The chain employs TRBV29-1 and TRBJ2-7; 9 nucleotides agree with TRBD1. The CDR3 is 13 residues long. Germline-derived CDR1 and CDR2 are SQVTM and ANQGSEA. V shed 7 bases and J 3 bases; nucleotides not matched to a gene: 7. This CDR3 is CSAGTGSGYEQYF. DNA for the CDR3: TGCAGCGCCGGGACAGGGTCGGGCTACGAGCAGTACTTC.

This clone was recorded many times. This chain connects TRBV13 to TRBJ1-3; D remains unclear. CDR3 length equals 15 residues. Trimming shortened V by 1 base and J by 0 bases, and 7 bases separated the two germline ends. Per germline, CDR1 PRHDT and CDR2 FYEKMQ (reference sequence). CDR3 nucleotides: TGTGCCAGCAGCTTAGTAACGGGCTCTGGAAACACCATATATTTT. Translating gives CASSLVTGSGNTIYF.

The chain carries TRBV2 and TRBJ1-3; D perhaps matches TRBD1 (5 bases). The CDR3 runs to 17 residues. Per germline, CDR1 SNHLY and CDR2 FYNNEI. Trimming shortened V by 0 bases and J by 0 bases, and 12 bases separated the two germline ends. CDR3 in amino acids: CASSEAPRVYSGNTIYF. The CDR3 nucleotides read TGTGCCAGCAGTGAAGCGCCCAGGGTCTACTCTGGAAACACCATATATTTT.

There are many counts of this clone. This CDR3 is also generated by other DNA sequences in the sample. The gene calls are TRBV28 and TRBJ2-3, with 7 bases fitting TRBD2. Germline assignment: CDR1 MDHEN and CDR2 SYDVKM. The V segment lost 0 bases and the J segment 1 base; nucleotides outside the gene matches: 1. This CDR3 spans 15 amino acids. The CDR3, as DNA: TGTGCCAGCAGTTTATGGGGGAGGGGCACAGATACGCAGTATTTT. It translates to CASSLWGRGTDTQYF.

This clone was recorded a few times. The chain links TRBV30 to TRBJ2-7; D call uncertain. Germline assignment: CDR1 GTSNPN and CDR2 SVGIG (reference sequence). The ends were cut back, 8 bases at V and 4 bases at J, with 12 bases in the middle. The CDR3 contains 11 residues. As DNA, the CDR3 is TGTGCCGGCGATGGGTTGTACGAGCAGTACTTC. Protein sequence: CAGDGLYEQYF.

The rearrangement joins TRBV5-4 to TRBJ2-7; possible D gene TRBD1, 5 bases. Germline CDR1 reads SGHNT; CDR2 reads YYREEE (reference sequence). The CDR3 extends over 13 amino acids. V lost 1 base and J 2 bases, leaving 7 bases between the germline ends. This chain's CDR3 is CASSLQGTYEQYF. CDR3 coding DNA: TGTGCCAGCAGCTTGCAGGGAACCTACGAGCAGTACTTC.

This clone was seen only a few times. This CDR3 is CAAEGGGRNTEAFF. CDR3 sequence (DNA): TGTGCCGCCGAGGGCGGGGGACGAAACACTGAAGCTTTCTTT. This rearrangement joins TRBV30 to TRBJ1-1; possibly TRBD1 for D (5 bases). CDR1 is GTSNPN and CDR2 is SVGIG in the germline V gene (reference sequence). Trimming left V 8 bases short and J 2 bases short, with 18 bases between. The CDR3 loop spans 14 amino acids.

V usage is TRBV28 and J usage is TRBJ1-2, with D uncertain. This CDR3 is built from 11 residues. Germline V gene sequence: CDR1 MDHEN, CDR2 SYDVKM. V was clipped by 10 bases and J by 6 bases, with 12 bases between them. CDR3 region: CAIMSSNGYTF. DNA for the CDR3: TGTGCCATAATGTCGTCCAATGGCTACACCTTC.

V gene TRBV7-3 combines with J gene TRBJ2-3, with D uncertain. The germline V gene encodes CDR1 SGHTA and CDR2 FQGTGA. V was clipped by 5 bases and J by 1 base, with 13 bases between them. This CDR3 spans 15 amino acids. CDR3 nucleotides: TGTGCCAGCAGCCCAAACAGTATAGGCACAGATACGCAGTATTTT. It is translated as CASSPNSIGTDTQYF.

This clone came up a few times. This chain uses TRBV10-2 with TRBJ1-1, with D perhaps TRBD1 (5 bases). The CDR3 spans 13 residues. Trimming shortened V by 8 bases and J by 0 bases, and 10 bases separated the two germline ends. Germline CDR1 reads WSHSY; CDR2 reads SAAADI. The CDR3 loop reads CASGGIMNTEAFF. DNA for the CDR3: TGCGCCAGCGGGGGGATTATGAACACTGAAGCTTTCTTT.

Written as DNA, the CDR3 is TGTGCCAGCAGCGTAGCCCCGGGGTCCGGCTCACTAAAAGAGACCCAGTACTTC. Translated: CASSVAPGSGSLKETQYF. The gene calls are TRBV9 and TRBJ2-5; possible D gene TRBD2, 5 bases. With 0 bases removed from V and 3 bases from J, the gap between germline ends came to 21 bases. CDR3 length: 18 amino acids. Germline V lookup: CDR1 SGDLS, CDR2 YYNGEE.

The J gene is TRBJ2-6, the V gene TRBV7-9, with D tentatively TRBD2 (6 bases). The length of the CDR3 is 16 residues. Trimming shortened V by 0 bases and J by 2 bases, and 8 bases separated the two germline ends. Germline lookup yields CDR1 SEHNR and CDR2 FQNEAQ (reference sequence). As DNA, the CDR3 is TGTGCCAGCAGCTTAGCTTGGGGGGCTGGGGCCAACGTCCTGACTTTC. Protein sequence: CASSLAWGAGANVLTF. Full variable domain (remainder filled in from reference TRBV7-9 and TRBJ2-6): DTGVSQNPRHKITKRGQNVTFRCDPISEHNRLYWYRQTLGQGPEFLTYFQNEAQLEKSRLLSDRFSAERPKGSFSTLEIQRTEQGDSAMYLCASSLAWGAGANVLTFGAGSRLTVL.

This rearrangement joins TRBV25-1 to TRBJ1-2; maybe TRBD1 (5 bases). Trimming cost V 3 bases and J 6 bases, with 8 bases left between them. In germline, CDR1 is MGHDK, CDR2 SYGVNS. The CDR3 spans 12 residues. CDR3 nucleotide sequence: TGTGCCAGCAGTGATCAGGGAAATGGCTACACCTTC. This encodes CASSDQGNGYTF.

The chain is built from TRBV7-6 and TRBJ2-2; a possible D gene is TRBD2 (6 bases). Germline V CDR1 and CDR2: SGHVS, FNYEAQ. V lost 1 base and J 2 bases, leaving 8 bases between the germline ends. The CDR3 is 15 residues long. CDR3 sequence reads: CASSLDGSNTGELFF. CDR3 sequence (DNA): TGTGCCAGCAGCTTAGACGGGAGTAACACCGGGGAGCTGTTTTTT.

The rearrangement uses TRBV30 and TRBJ1-1; D is perhaps TRBD1 (6 bases). CDR3 length: 12 amino acids. The germline V and J ends were trimmed by 4 bases and 5 bases, with 11 bases remaining between them. CDR1 and CDR2 (germline): GTSNPN, SVGIG (reference sequence). CDR3 in amino acids: CAWTQGRTEAFF. CDR3 coding DNA: TGTGCCTGGACGCAGGGGCGGACTGAAGCTTTCTTT.

The chain has TRBV11-2 and TRBJ2-7; 9 bases agree with TRBD1. This CDR3 comprises 15 residues. V lost 5 bases and J lost 6; bases outside the gene matches: 11. Germline CDR1 SGHAT, CDR2 FQNNGV. CDR3 nucleotides: TGTGCCAGCAGCCGCACCGGGACAGGGTGGAGCGAGCAGTACTTC. Translating gives CASSRTGTGWSEQYF.

The chain is built from TRBV5-1 and TRBJ2-2; D perhaps matches TRBD1 (6 bases). From germline, CDR1 is SGHRS and CDR2 YFSETQ. V shed 4 bases and J shed 1 base, with 14 bases lying between them. CDR3 length: 16 residues. CDR3 coding DNA: TGCGCCAGCAGCCTCCCCACAGGGTTGAACACCGGGGAGCTGTTTTTT. It codes for CASSLPTGLNTGELFF.